The present T cell receptor (beta chain) was sequenced within a study of beta chain features in type 1 diabetes (dated by TCRdb to the late 2010s). Notes on the research overall: Mean age, gender distribution, total cell number and subset yield were not different between patients and healthy donors. A total of 100 million to 140 million sorted cells were examined across all samples, and the number of cells per subset was strongly correlated with RNA yield. In the study, recently diagnosed type 1 diabetes patients and matched healthy donors were compared on the TCRB repertoires of their sorted circulating CD4+ T cell subsets. Naive and central memory subsets were obtained from all 30 or so donors, but regulatory and stem cell-like memory subsets were isolated from only 8 patients and about 8 healthy donors. Study-wide findings and limitations: At VDJ recombination sites, patients with type 1 diabetes made fewer insertions and deleted more nucleotides, a pattern implying thymic rearrangement abnormalities. Shorter templates might be favored by PCR, yet because patient and control samples were amplified and corrected together, any such skew would affect both groups equally. HLA sub-analyses involved small numbers of individuals, so any influence of HLA type on TCRB rearrangement remained unresolved. The naive, central memory and regulatory TCRB repertoires appeared to resemble one another more closely among patients than among healthy donors. Because cDNA was sequenced instead of genomic DNA, activated cells with high expression could be over-represented, although the groups did not differ in activation or CD3 levels. Type 1 diabetes patients showed a moderate but significant shortening of TCRB CDR3 length in all four CD4+ subsets.

V is cut by 2 bases and J by 1 base, and the space between the germline ends is 5 bases. Looking up the germline V gene yields CDR1 MDHEN and CDR2 SYDVKM. The CDR3 covers 13 residues, taking in both the cysteine and the phenylalanine. The only DNA kept is the CDR3, 39 bases in frame from the first base. The entire amount of isolated RNA was reverse transcribed using the High Capacity cDNA Reverse Transcription Kit, so the sequenced TCRB transcripts were expressed ones. Deep immunoSEQ sequencing was performed on naive, central memory and regulatory T cell samples, with an average of around 3.5 million total reads per sample. Sorted cells were lysed in RLT buffer, and RNA was extracted using DNase-treated RNeasy Micro or Mini kits according to cell number. To prevent cross-contamination, each cell subset was processed individually, whereas patient and healthy donor samples were processed jointly. TCRB sequences were amplified from cDNA with the immunoSEQ multiplex PCR, producing 87-bp fragments spanning the CDR3 region. Amplicons were sequenced on the Illumina HiSeq platform. As for the original processing: Synthetic template baselines were used to correct PCR bias computationally, reads within Hamming distance 2 were collapsed, and singletons that could not be merged were discarded. Reads were aligned against IMGT to assign V, D and J genes, CDR3 length and insertions or deletions at six rearrangement sites. Within each subset, clonotype counts were normalized to the number of sorted cells before true diversity and Gini coefficients were calculated with the tcR R package. The overlap coefficient, calculated on TCRB nucleotide sequences, was used to quantify repertoire sharing. TCRdb re-hosts the immuneACCESS table, in-frame sequences only. Its copies lack some clones; in the studies checked, an unresolved V gene accounts for under half of them, and the cause for the rest is not known. V and J calls plus clone size are reproduced from that table; the DNA served to infer D and trimming. A total of almost 350,000 clones appear in this sample, roughly 8% of them only once. The ten largest account for 0.44% of the sample.

From each donor, a single peripheral blood sample of around 120 mL on average was drawn into heparinised tubes. Using a panel that included CD45RO, CCR7, CD25, CD127, CD95 and CD27, naive, central memory, regulatory and stem cell-like memory CD4+ T cells were sorted on a BD FACSAria II. All sorted populations exceeded 95% purity. PBMCs were isolated right away by Lymphoprep density gradient centrifugation and were stained directly, without culture. To minimize batch effects, samples were stained and sorted in pairs, one healthy donor with one patient per experiment. This clone came up many times. The target of this receptor is not known. No base qualities exist here, and no much larger clone lies one base off it. Other DNA sequences of this sample code for an identical CDR3.

This receptor chain uses TRBV28 and TRBJ1-2, with the D gene call left open. This clonotype originated in a young woman in good health. What was sequenced was central memory CD4+ T cells from blood. The CDR3 region reads CASSLTDNYGYTF. The DNA sequence is given as TGTGCCAGCAGTTTAACAGATAACTATGGCTACACCTTC.